The next 19 T cell receptor beta chains were all read from a single sample in a study of blood T cells in healthy people across ages. Primers used in a second PCR of about 6 to 12 cycles were a sample-barcoded 5' primer and a J-beta primer mix. TCRdb redid the calling of the 5' RACE reads with MiXCR, one entry per CDR3 protein. Of 910,000 or so distinct CDR3 sequences detected, roughly 51% appear once; the ten largest clones hold 20% to 25%. Sequencing was done on a sample of blood. All receptors come from a woman aged 55-70 years in good health.

The CDR3 nucleotides are TGTGCCAGCAGGACAGTCCCCCGACTTGAGCAGTTCTTC. Amino acid sequence: CASRTVPRLEQFF. The chain carries TRBV28 and TRBJ2-1, with D possibly TRBD1 on 5 matching bases. CDR3 length equals 13 residues. V was shortened by 6 bases and J by 9 bases, with 15 bases between the two germline ends. The V gene's germline CDR1 is MDHEN and CDR2 SYDVKM.

Points on this clonotype: The DNA is omitted, as the CDR3 cannot be located on it reliably, and the CDR3 follows TCRdb's listing. The chain links TRBV27 to TRBJ1-1; the table's TRBD1 call for D was not verified on the DNA. Germline loops: CDR1 MNHEY, CDR2 SMNVEV (reference sequence). The CDR3 contains 16 residues when both ends are counted. The CDR3 sequence: CASSLFGWGRGAEVFF.

The table lists this clonotype with many counts. The V call is TRBV10-3, the J call TRBJ2-7; D might be TRBD1 or TRBD2, each matching 5 bases. Trimming cost V 6 bases and J 7 bases, with 16 bases left between them. There are 13 residues in the CDR3. Looked up from germline, CDR1 is ENHRY and CDR2 is SYGVKD. The CDR3 nucleotides are TGTGCCATCAGGGGACCCTCCCTTCGGGAGCAGTACTTC. This encodes CAIRGPSLREQYF.

This clonotype has more than one count but fewer than ten. The V call is TRBV20-1, the J call TRBJ2-1, with D perhaps TRBD2 (5 bases). Trimming shortened V by 0 bases and J by 9 bases, and 12 bases separated the two germline ends. From germline, CDR1 is DFQATT and CDR2 SNEGSKA (reference sequence). This CDR3 contains 13 residues. The CDR3 spells CSARDPTSFEQFF. The CDR3 DNA is TGCAGTGCTAGAGATCCTACTAGTTTTGAGCAGTTCTTC.

This clonotype has just a few counts. V usage is TRBV5-1 and J usage is TRBJ2-4; no reliable D call. V dropped 0 bases and J dropped 0 bases, with 10 bases sitting between them. The CDR3 is 16 residues long. The germline gives CDR1 SGHRS, CDR2 YFSETQ. CDR3 DNA sequence: TGCGCCAGCAGCTTGGGACTTAGTATAGCCAAAAACATTCAGTACTTC. This translates into CASSLGLSIAKNIQYF.

V gene TRBV6-1 combines with J gene TRBJ2-7, with D possibly being TRBD1 (6 bases). V was pared by 5 bases and J by 3 bases, with 14 bases between. The germline CDR1 and CDR2 sequences are MNHNS and SASEGT. The CDR3 has 14 amino acids. CDR3 nucleotides: TGTGCCAGCAGTCACAGGGAATCAGACTACGAGCAGTACTTC. Translation: CASSHRESDYEQYF.

V and J are TRBV1 and TRBJ2-5; the DNA was not used to check the table's D call, TRBD2. TRBV1 is a pseudogene. The CDR3 contains 16 residues. The CDR3 DNA sequence: TGCACCAGCAGCCAACCCCTAGCGGGATCCCTGGAGACCCAGTACTTC. Protein: CTSSQPLAGSLETQYF.

The CDR3 sequence is CASTNPRGGQYF. The CDR3 DNA reads TGTGCCAGCACCAACCCCCGGGGTGGGCAGTACTTC. The chain uses TRBV28 and TRBJ2-5; TRBD2 is a possible D gene (5 bases). Germline V lookup: CDR1 MDHEN, CDR2 SYDVKM. Trimming cost V 7 bases and J 11 bases, with 17 bases left between them. The CDR3 runs to 12 residues.

This clonotype turned up a few times. The gene calls are TRBV7-9 and TRBJ2-7, with 9 bases fitting TRBD1. Germline trimming cut 2 bases from V and 3 bases from J; bases unmatched to any gene: 2. Germline CDR1 is SEHNR and CDR2 is FQNEAQ (reference sequence). The CDR3 consists of 14 residues. The CDR3 loop is CASSLLDRGYEQYF. CDR3 sequence (DNA): TGTGCCAGCAGCTTACTGGACAGGGGCTACGAGCAGTACTTC.

This clonotype has more than one count but fewer than ten. This chain uses TRBV28 with TRBJ1-6; D perhaps matches TRBD1 (5 bases). V lost 3 bases, J lost 7 bases, and 13 bases lay in between. This CDR3 contains 15 residues. From germline, CDR1 is MDHEN and CDR2 SYDVKM. The DNA for the CDR3 is TGTGCCAGCAGTTTCGACAACCGACAGAATTCACCCCTCCACTTT. It encodes CASSFDNRQNSPLHF.

With respect to this clonotype: Its ends do not fully match the called genes, so a read error is possible. The rearrangement uses TRBV2 and TRBJ2-3, with D uncertain. Germline V gives CDR1 SNHLY, CDR2 FYNNEI. The CDR3 consists of 13 residues. The CDR3 spells CASSEENTHTQYF. The DNA for the CDR3 is TGTGCCAGCAGTGAGGAGAACACACATACGCAGTATTTT. The full variable domain, in which reference TRBV2 and TRBJ2-3 provide the parts outside the CDR3, is EPEVTQTPSHQVTQMGQEVILRCVPISNHLYFYWYRQILGQKVEFLVSFYNNEISEKSEIFDDQFSVERPDGSNFTLKIRSTKLEDSAMYFCASSEENTHTQYFGPGTRLTVL.

This clonotype was observed a single time. V is TRBV7-8 and J is TRBJ2-4; D unclear. The CDR3 contains 16 residues. With 5 bases removed from V and 0 bases from J, the gap between germline ends came to 14 bases. Germline V gives CDR1 SGHVS, CDR2 FQNEAQ. CDR3 residues: CASSLQRIEAKNIQYF. CDR3 coding DNA: TGTGCCAGCAGCCTACAGCGTATCGAAGCCAAAAACATTCAGTACTTC. Supplemented by reference TRBV7-8 and TRBJ2-4, the full variable domain reads GAGVSQSPRYKVAKRGQDVALRCDPISGHVSLFWYQQALGQGPEFLTYFQNEAQLDKSGLPSDRFFAERPEGSVSTLKIQRTQQEDSAVYLCASSLQRIEAKNIQYFGAGTRLSVL.

The chain joins TRBV20-1 to TRBJ2-5; no firm D call. Germline CDR1 is DFQATT and CDR2 is SNEGSKA (reference sequence). The germline V and J ends were trimmed by 4 bases and 3 bases, with 9 bases remaining between them. CDR3 length: 12 amino acids. The CDR3, as DNA: TGCAGTGCTAAGGTCAGAAAAGAGACCCAGTACTTC. Protein: CSAKVRKETQYF.

The chain links TRBV29-1 to TRBJ2-1; D remains unclear. The J call may not be correct, given that the DNA end is closer to TRBJ2-7. This CDR3 contains 13 residues. The germline CDR1 and CDR2 sequences are SQVTM and ANQGSEA. This chain's CDR3 is CSVDVSPYNEQYF. The CDR3 DNA reads TGCAGCGTTGATGTATCCCCCTACAATGAGCAGTACTTC.

This clonotype has ten or more counts. The chain uses TRBV27 and TRBJ2-7; TRBD2 aligns across 9 bases. The trim removed 2 bases at V and 2 bases at J, leaving 1 base unmatched. The CDR3 consists of 14 residues. From germline, CDR1 is MNHEY and CDR2 SMNVEV (reference sequence). For the CDR3, the DNA is TGTGCCAGCAGTTTAAAGCGGGGGGCCTACGAGCAGTACTTC. It encodes CASSLKRGAYEQYF.

The chain carries TRBV5-4 and TRBJ2-5; no reliable D call. The germline gives CDR1 SGHNT, CDR2 YYREEE (reference sequence). The CDR3 sequence is 12 residues long. V lost 0 bases to trimming and J lost 5 bases, with 5 bases between them. The CDR3 nucleotides read TGTGCCAGCAGCTTGGTAGACGAGACCCAGTACTTC. Translation: CASSLVDETQYF.

The rearrangement links TRBV5-6 to TRBJ2-3, with D unresolved. The CDR3 totals 14 residues. The germline gives CDR1 SGHDT, CDR2 YYEEEE. Trimming pared 0 bases from V and 8 bases from J, leaving 13 bases between. This CDR3 reads CASSLETRHGTQYF. The DNA for the CDR3 is TGTGCCAGCAGCTTGGAAACCCGACACGGTACGCAGTATTTT. The full variable domain, with the rest looked up from reference TRBV5-6 and TRBJ2-3, is DAGVTQSPTHLIKTRGQQVTLRCSPKSGHDTVSWYQQALGQGPQFIFQYYEEEERQRGNFPDRFSGHQFPNYSSELNVNALLLGDSALYLCASSLETRHGTQYFGPGTRLTVL.

This rearrangement joins TRBV6-2 or TRBV6-3 to TRBJ2-3, with 10 bases lining up with TRBD2. This CDR3 comprises 16 residues. From germline, CDR1 is MNHEY and CDR2 SVGEGT. V shed 6 bases, J shed 2 bases, and the junction held 8 bases outside the gene matches. The CDR3 DNA is TGTGCCAGCAGACCACATCTAGCGGGAGCCACAGATACGCAGTATTTT. Translating it yields CASRPHLAGATDTQYF.

The chain links TRBV20-1 to TRBJ2-3, with TRBD1 matching 7 bases. CDR3 length: 14 amino acids. Trimming took 3 bases from V and 5 from J; bases not matched to a gene: 8. Germline CDR1 reads DFQATT; CDR2 reads SNEGSKA (reference sequence). The CDR3: CSARDRPPGDTQYF. As DNA, the CDR3 is TGCAGTGCTAGGGACAGGCCACCCGGAGATACGCAGTATTTT.